These 5 T cell receptor beta chains share one sample of origin, sequenced in a study of blood T cell repertoires in COVID-19. Using immunoSEQ multiplex PCR, the repertoire was profiled, and TCRdb retains in-frame clones only, with some absent. The table has approximately 230,000 clones, around four fifths seen once. The sample taken for sequencing was peripheral blood. The receptors stem from a woman between 35 and 50 years old with active or convalescent COVID-19.

This clone was seen more than once but under ten times. The chain couples TRBV18 to TRBJ1-1; TRBD1 matches at 8 bases. The length of the CDR3 is 15 residues. Trimming cost V 1 base and J 1 base; bases outside gene matches: 2. Germline V gives CDR1 KGHSH, CDR2 LQKENI. CDR3 loop: CASSPRTGQNTEAFF. The CDR3 DNA follows: TGTGCCAGCTCACCACGGACAGGGCAGAACACTGAAGCTTTCTTT.

This clone was detected once. The chain couples TRBV28 to TRBJ2-7; 12 bases agree with TRBD2. From germline, CDR1 is MDHEN and CDR2 SYDVKM. The CDR3 totals 16 residues. J gave up 4 bases and V 3 bases, and 7 bases lay outside the gene matches. This CDR3 is CASSFGPSGGAYEQYF. The CDR3 region has the DNA TGTGCCAGCAGTTTTGGCCCTAGCGGGGGGGCTTACGAGCAGTACTTC.

The J gene is TRBJ1-2, the V gene TRBV12-3 or TRBV12-4, with D maybe TRBD1 (5 bases). Between the trimmed V and J ends, which lost 6 bases and 4 bases, there was a span of 12 bases. This CDR3 region has 13 residues. DNA of the CDR3: TGTGCCAGCAGCCGAACAGGCCCCTATGGCTACACCTTC. Translation: CASSRTGPYGYTF.

V and J are TRBV9 and TRBJ2-2; 9 bases are a match to TRBD2. The CDR3 sequence is 15 residues long. The V gene's germline CDR1 is SGDLS and CDR2 YYNGEE. CDR3 coding DNA: TGTCGCGGGGCGGCGGGGGGGCCCGACACCGGGGAGCTGTTTTTT. It is translated as CRGAAGGPDTGELFF.

The chain recombines TRBV7-2 with TRBJ2-7, with D possibly matching TRBD2 (5 bases). CDR3 length equals 14 residues. Trimming removed 1 base at V and 4 bases at J, with 11 bases between. Germline V lookup: CDR1 SGHTA, CDR2 FQGNSA. The CDR3, as DNA: TGTGCCAGCAGCTTAGATTTGGGGAGTTACGAGCAGTACTTC. It is translated as CASSLDLGSYEQYF.